This T cell receptor beta chain was sequenced for a study of blood T cell repertoires in COVID-19. On the study more broadly: PBMCs, B-cell-depleted T cells, or T cells were the source of the cDNA or gDNA that made up the material.

Some clones are missing from TCRdb's copy, which holds only in-frame ones; the method was immunoSEQ multiplex PCR. This table holds around 30,000 clones, 68% found once. This clone has only a few counts. Trimming removed 6 bases from V and 7 bases from J, with 16 bases in between. Germline loops: CDR1 LGHNA, CDR2 YNFKEQ. CDR3 length equals 15 residues. V usage is TRBV4-2 and J usage is TRBJ1-6; no reliable D call. The sample taken for sequencing was peripheral blood. The sequence derives from a human donor in a cohort sampled during active COVID-19. CDR3 amino acids: CASRAGEFRNSPLHF. The CDR3, as DNA: TGTGCCAGCAGGGCCGGGGAGTTCCGGAATTCACCCCTCCACTTT.